This is a list of T cell receptor beta chains from one sample in a study of human T cells and chemical hapten exposure. Each CDR3 protein is one row after TCRdb ran MiXCR on the RACE reads. The table shows around 42,000 distinct CDR3 sequences, with under 15% occurring only once. The sequenced sample was whole blood, obtained in connection with sensitization to the hapten diphenylcyclopropenone (DPC). The source of these receptors is a woman aged 25-40 years with alopecia areata. Some clones in this sample may be carry-over from other donors' samples. Both conserved end residues are part of each CDR3. D genes are given only for firm matches. Some rows mark clone size as missing; the rest say once, few, many or name a class of expanded clone.

J gene: TRBJ1-4; V gene: TRBV18; clone size: few; D gene: NA; CDR3 protein: CASSPPPGEKLFF; CDR3 DNA: TGTGCCAGCTCACCACCCCCGGGTGAAAAACTGTTTTTT
J gene: TRBJ2-1; V gene: TRBV14; clone size: few; D gene: NA; CDR3 protein: CASSQKRSYNEQFF; CDR3 DNA: TGTGCCAGCAGCCAAAAGCGGTCCTACAATGAGCAGTTCTTC
J gene: TRBJ2-5; V gene: TRBV29-1; clone size: many; D gene: TRBD1; CDR3 protein: CSVGTGDGGTQYF; CDR3 DNA: TGCAGCGTTGGGACAGGGGACGGTGGGACCCAGTACTTC
J gene: TRBJ1-5; V gene: TRBV29-1; clone size: NA; D gene: TRBD1; CDR3 protein: CSVVAGTGLNQPQHF; CDR3 DNA: TGCAGCGTGGTGGCCGGGACAGGGCTAAATCAGCCCCAGCATTTT
J gene: TRBJ2-1; V gene: TRBV6-6; clone size: many; D gene: TRBD2; CDR3 protein: CASSYEREGLNEQFF; CDR3 DNA: TGTGCCAGCAGTTACGAGCGGGAGGGTCTAAATGAGCAGTTCTTC
J gene: TRBJ2-7; V gene: TRBV28; clone size: few; D gene: TRBD1; CDR3 protein: CASRGPGGSYEQYF; CDR3 DNA: TGTGCCAGCAGGGGGCCAGGGGGCTCCTACGAGCAGTACTTC
J gene: TRBJ2-5; V gene: TRBV7-6; clone size: many; D gene: TRBD1; CDR3 protein: CASSPFRDRGIQYF; CDR3 DNA: TGTGCCAGCAGCCCATTCCGGGACAGGGGTATCCAGTACTTC
J gene: TRBJ1-5; V gene: TRBV6-1; clone size: medium-sized; D gene: TRBD1; CDR3 protein: CASIRTGETTRNQPQHF; CDR3 DNA: TGTGCCAGCATCCGTACAGGGGAGACGACTCGCAATCAGCCCCAGCATTTT
J gene: TRBJ1-4; V gene: TRBV14; clone size: few; D gene: NA; CDR3 protein: CASSQWTAGEKLFF; CDR3 DNA: TGTGCCAGCAGCCAATGGACAGCGGGTGAAAAACTGTTTTTT
J gene: TRBJ2-3; V gene: TRBV4-2; clone size: NA; D gene: TRBD2; CDR3 protein: CASSQQLAGAIDTQYF; CDR3 DNA: TGTGCCAGCAGCCAACAACTAGCGGGAGCAATAGATACGCAGTATTTT
J gene: TRBJ2-1; V gene: TRBV9; clone size: NA; D gene: NA; CDR3 protein: CASSPASSYNEQFF; CDR3 DNA: TGTGCCAGCAGTCCAGCGAGCTCCTACAATGAGCAGTTCTTC
J gene: TRBJ2-7; V gene: TRBV15; clone size: many; D gene: NA; CDR3 protein: CATSRVVAGGGEQYF; CDR3 DNA: TGTGCCACCAGCAGAGTTGTGGCAGGCGGCGGCGAGCAGTACTTC
J gene: TRBJ2-1; V gene: TRBV7-3; clone size: few; D gene: TRBD2; CDR3 protein: CASSFYGTSGNEQFF; CDR3 DNA: TGTGCCAGCAGCTTTTACGGGACTAGTGGAAATGAGCAGTTCTTC
J gene: TRBJ2-3; V gene: TRBV7-2; clone size: NA; D gene: NA; CDR3 protein: CASSLIRNTDTQYF; CDR3 DNA: TGTGCCAGCAGCTTAATCCGGAACACAGATACGCAGTATTTT
J gene: TRBJ1-6; V gene: TRBV6-1; clone size: many; D gene: NA; CDR3 protein: CASSMGLDNSPLHF; CDR3 DNA: TGTGCCAGCAGTATGGGACTTGATAATTCACCCCTCCACTTT
J gene: TRBJ2-3; V gene: TRBV4-2; clone size: few; D gene: TRBD2; CDR3 protein: CASSQELAGSTDTQYF; CDR3 DNA: TGTGCCAGCAGCCAAGAGCTAGCGGGTAGCACAGATACGCAGTATTTT
J gene: TRBJ2-3; V gene: TRBV27; clone size: NA; D gene: TRBD1; CDR3 protein: CASSPGVYRGPSTDTQYF; CDR3 DNA: TGTGCCAGCAGTCCAGGGGTCTACAGGGGCCCAAGCACAGATACGCAGTATTTT
J gene: TRBJ2-1; V gene: TRBV21-1; clone size: few; D gene: NA; CDR3 protein: CASSKVSLWNEQFF; CDR3 DNA: TGTGCCAGCAGCAAAGTTTCCCTATGGAATGAGCAGTTCTTC
J gene: TRBJ1-2; V gene: TRBV20-1; clone size: few; D gene: TRBD1; CDR3 protein: CSAGTGNGYTF; CDR3 DNA: TGCAGTGCCGGGACAGGGAATGGCTACACCTTC
J gene: TRBJ2-5; V gene: TRBV20-1; clone size: NA; D gene: TRBD2; CDR3 protein: CSARLGAGGRQETQYF; CDR3 DNA: TGCAGTGCTAGATTAGGAGCGGGAGGTCGGCAAGAGACCCAGTACTTC
J gene: TRBJ2-1; V gene: TRBV29-1; clone size: few; D gene: NA; CDR3 protein: CSGVGDLHSYNEQFF; CDR3 DNA: TGCAGCGGGGTGGGAGACTTGCACTCCTACAATGAGCAGTTCTTC
J gene: TRBJ2-7; V gene: TRBV28; clone size: many; D gene: NA; CDR3 protein: CASSEGGRQYEQYF; CDR3 DNA: TGTGCCAGCAGCGAAGGGGGGCGGCAGTACGAGCAGTACTTC
J gene: TRBJ1-3; V gene: TRBV7-9; clone size: NA; D gene: NA; CDR3 protein: CASSPGTETGNTIYF; CDR3 DNA: TGTGCCAGCAGCCCCGGGACGGAGACAGGAAACACCATATATTTT
J gene: TRBJ2-7; V gene: TRBV7-2; clone size: NA; D gene: NA; CDR3 protein: CASSPTQGGGTYEQYF; CDR3 DNA: TGTGCCAGCAGCCCAACCCAAGGGGGGGGGACTTACGAGCAGTACTTC
J gene: TRBJ2-1; V gene: TRBV6-2/TRBV6-3; clone size: few; D gene: NA; CDR3 protein: CASSYSDYNEQFF; CDR3 DNA: TGTGCCAGCAGTTACTCGGACTACAATGAGCAGTTCTTC